This entry concerns a single T cell receptor (beta chain). Its antigen remains unknown. This sample is part of a study of cytomegalovirus exposure and HLA in healthy donors. General observations from the study: Equally common other TCR beta chains were less clonally expanded than HLA-associated ones, a later analysis found. A list of 150 or so TCR beta chains associated with cytomegalovirus was given. One variant, a missense change in DCLRE1C, was linked in a later analysis to TCR beta V- and J-gene trimming. Analyzed later, association rates of TCRs varied across HLA loci, with DRB1 most and HLA-C fewest.

PCR used 60 Vbeta primers and 13 Jbeta primers. Sequencing was performed with immunoSEQ multiplex PCR; in TCRdb, only in-frame clones are kept and a portion is missing. Among under 150,000 clones listed, roughly four fifths were seen once. The clonotype comes from a male donor in good health and CMV-seropositive. The sequencing input was PBMCs.

The CDR3, as DNA: TGCGCCAGCATCAGGGGGGGGGCAGGGGGCATAGTTGAGCAGTTCTTC. Encoded protein: CASIRGGAGGIVEQFF. The V gene is TRBV23-1, the J gene TRBJ2-1; TRBD1 is a possible D gene (8 bases). TRBV23-1 is flagged as an ORF with uncertain function. The length of the CDR3 is 16 residues. Trimming removed 7 bases from V and 9 bases from J, with 25 bases in between.